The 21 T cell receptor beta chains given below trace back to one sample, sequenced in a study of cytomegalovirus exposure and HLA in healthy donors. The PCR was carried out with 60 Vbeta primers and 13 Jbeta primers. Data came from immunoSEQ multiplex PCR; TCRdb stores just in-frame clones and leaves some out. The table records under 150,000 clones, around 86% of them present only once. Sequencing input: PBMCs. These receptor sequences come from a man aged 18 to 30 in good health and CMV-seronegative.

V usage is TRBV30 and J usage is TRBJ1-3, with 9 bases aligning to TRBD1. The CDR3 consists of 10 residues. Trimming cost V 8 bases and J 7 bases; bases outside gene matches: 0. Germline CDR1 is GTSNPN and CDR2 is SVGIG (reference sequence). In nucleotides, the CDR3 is TGTGCCGGGACAGGGAACACCATATATTTT. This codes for CAGTGNTIYF.

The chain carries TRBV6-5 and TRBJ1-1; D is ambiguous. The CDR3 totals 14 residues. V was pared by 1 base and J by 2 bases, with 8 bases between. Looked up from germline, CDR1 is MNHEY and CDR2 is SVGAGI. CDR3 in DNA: TGTGCCAGCAGTTACTACCGGGGAAACACTGAAGCTTTCTTT. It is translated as CASSYYRGNTEAFF.

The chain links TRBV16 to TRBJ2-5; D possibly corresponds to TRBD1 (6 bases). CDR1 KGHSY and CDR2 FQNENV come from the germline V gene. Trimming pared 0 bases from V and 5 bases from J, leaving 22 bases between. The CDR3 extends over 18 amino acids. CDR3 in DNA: TGTGCCAGCAGCCAATCGGACCTAACAGGGACCAAAGGGGAGACCCAGTACTTC. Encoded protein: CASSQSDLTGTKGETQYF. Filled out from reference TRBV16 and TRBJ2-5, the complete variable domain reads GEEVAQTPKHLVRGEGQKAKLYCAPIKGHSYVFWYQQVLKNEFKFLISFQNENVFDETGMPKERFSAKCLPNSPCSLEIQATKLEDSAVYFCASSQSDLTGTKGETQYFGPGTRLLVL.

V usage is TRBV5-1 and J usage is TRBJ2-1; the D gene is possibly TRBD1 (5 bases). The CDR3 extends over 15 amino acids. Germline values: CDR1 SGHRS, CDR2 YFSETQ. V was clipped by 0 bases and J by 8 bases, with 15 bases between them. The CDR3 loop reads CASSLVASGLDEQFF. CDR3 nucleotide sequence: TGCGCCAGCAGCTTGGTTGCCTCAGGGTTGGATGAGCAGTTCTTC. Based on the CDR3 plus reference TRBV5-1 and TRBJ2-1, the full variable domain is KAGVTQTPRYLIKTRGQQVTLSCSPISGHRSVSWYQQTPGQGLQFLFEYFSETQRNKGNFPGRFSGRQFSNSRSEMNVSTLELGDSALYLCASSLVASGLDEQFFGPGTRLTVL.

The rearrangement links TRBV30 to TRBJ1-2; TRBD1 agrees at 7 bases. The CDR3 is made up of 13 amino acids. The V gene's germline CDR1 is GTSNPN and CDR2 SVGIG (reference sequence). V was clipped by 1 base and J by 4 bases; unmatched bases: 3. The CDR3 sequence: CAWSGDSPYGYTF. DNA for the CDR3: TGTGCCTGGAGTGGGGACAGTCCCTATGGCTACACCTTC.

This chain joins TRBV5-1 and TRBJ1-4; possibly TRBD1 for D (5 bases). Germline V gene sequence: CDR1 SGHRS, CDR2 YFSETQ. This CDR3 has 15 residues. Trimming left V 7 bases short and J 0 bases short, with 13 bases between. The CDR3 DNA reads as TGCGCCAGCGAGCCAGGGATTTCAACTAATGAAAAACTGTTTTTT. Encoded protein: CASEPGISTNEKLFF.

CDR3 sequence (DNA): TGTGCCAGCAGTCCCCACTGGGACAGAGATCAGCCCCAGCATTTT. Its translation: CASSPHWDRDQPQHF. This sequence joins TRBV28 and TRBJ1-5; 7 bases are shared with TRBD1. J was trimmed by 5 bases and V by 5 bases; bases with no gene match: 9. Looked up from germline, CDR1 is MDHEN and CDR2 is SYDVKM. This CDR3 region has 15 residues. Full variable domain (missing parts from reference TRBV28 and TRBJ1-5): DVKVTQSSRYLVKRTGEKVFLECVQDMDHENMFWYRQDPGLGLRLIYFSYDVKMKEKGDIPEGYSVSREKKERFSLILESASTNQTSMYLCASSPHWDRDQPQHFGDGTRLSIL.

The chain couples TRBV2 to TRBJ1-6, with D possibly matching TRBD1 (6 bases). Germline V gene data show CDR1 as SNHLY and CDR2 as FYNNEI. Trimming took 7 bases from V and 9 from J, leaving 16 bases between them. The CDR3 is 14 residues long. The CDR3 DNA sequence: TGTGCCAGCACCGCGGGGGCTGGAAGTTCACCCCTCCACTTT. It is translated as CASTAGAGSSPLHF.

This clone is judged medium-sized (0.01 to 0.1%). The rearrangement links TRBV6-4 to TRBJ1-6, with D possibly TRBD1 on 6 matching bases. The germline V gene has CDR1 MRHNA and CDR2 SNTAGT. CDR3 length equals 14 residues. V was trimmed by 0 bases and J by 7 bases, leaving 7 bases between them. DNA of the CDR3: TGTGCCAGCAGTGACTCTACAGGGAATTCACCCCTCCACTTT. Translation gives CASSDSTGNSPLHF.

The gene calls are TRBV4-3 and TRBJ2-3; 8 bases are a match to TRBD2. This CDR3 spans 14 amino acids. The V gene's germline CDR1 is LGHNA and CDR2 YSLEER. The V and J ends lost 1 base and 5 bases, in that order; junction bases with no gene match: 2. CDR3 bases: TGCGCCAGCAGCCAAGGCGGGGGGATAGATACGCAGTATTTT. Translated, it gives CASSQGGGIDTQYF.

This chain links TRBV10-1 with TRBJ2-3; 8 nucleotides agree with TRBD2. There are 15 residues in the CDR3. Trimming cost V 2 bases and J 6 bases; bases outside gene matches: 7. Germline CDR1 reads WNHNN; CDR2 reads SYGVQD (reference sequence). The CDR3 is CASSERGLVGDTQYF. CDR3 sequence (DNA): TGCGCCAGCAGTGAGCGGGGACTAGTGGGGGATACGCAGTATTTT.

CDR3 nucleotide sequence: TGTGCCTGGCTGCACAGGAAAGAGCAGTTCTTC. It codes for CAWLHRKEQFF. The rearrangement uses TRBV30 and TRBJ2-1, with D possibly matching TRBD1 (5 bases). The germline V gene has CDR1 GTSNPN and CDR2 SVGIG (reference sequence). CDR3 length: 11 residues. Trimming left V 5 bases short and J 10 bases short, with 12 bases between.

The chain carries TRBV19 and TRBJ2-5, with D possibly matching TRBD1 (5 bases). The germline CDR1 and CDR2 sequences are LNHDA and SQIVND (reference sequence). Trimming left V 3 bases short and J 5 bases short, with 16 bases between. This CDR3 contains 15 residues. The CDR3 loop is CASSMQGVGVETQYF. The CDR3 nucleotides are TGTGCCAGTAGTATGCAAGGGGTCGGCGTTGAGACCCAGTACTTC.

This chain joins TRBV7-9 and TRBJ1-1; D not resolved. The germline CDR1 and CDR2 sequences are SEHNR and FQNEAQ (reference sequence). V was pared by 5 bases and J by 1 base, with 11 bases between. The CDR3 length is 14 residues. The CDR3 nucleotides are TGTGCCAGCAGCCCAGCCAGGTCGAACACTGAAGCTTTCTTT. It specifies CASSPARSNTEAFF.

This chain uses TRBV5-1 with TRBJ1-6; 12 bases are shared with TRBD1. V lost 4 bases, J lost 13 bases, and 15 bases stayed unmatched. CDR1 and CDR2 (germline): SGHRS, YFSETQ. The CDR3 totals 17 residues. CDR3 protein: CASSLSPGTGGAFPLHF. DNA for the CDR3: TGCGCCAGCAGCCTAAGTCCCGGGACAGGGGGCGCATTCCCCCTCCACTTT.

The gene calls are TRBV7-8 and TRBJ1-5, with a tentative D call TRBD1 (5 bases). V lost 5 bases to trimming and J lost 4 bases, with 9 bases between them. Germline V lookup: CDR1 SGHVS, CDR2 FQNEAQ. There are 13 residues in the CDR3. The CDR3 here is CASSLRANQPQHF. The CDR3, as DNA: TGTGCCAGCAGCCTCAGGGCGAATCAGCCCCAGCATTTT.

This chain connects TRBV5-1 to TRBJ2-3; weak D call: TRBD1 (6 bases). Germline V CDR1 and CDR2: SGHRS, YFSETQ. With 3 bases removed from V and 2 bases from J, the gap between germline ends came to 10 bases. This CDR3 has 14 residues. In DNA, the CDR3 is TGCGCCAGCAGCTGGGGGCCCCCCACAGATACGCAGTATTTT. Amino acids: CASSWGPPTDTQYF. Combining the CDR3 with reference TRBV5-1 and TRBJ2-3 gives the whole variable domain KAGVTQTPRYLIKTRGQQVTLSCSPISGHRSVSWYQQTPGQGLQFLFEYFSETQRNKGNFPGRFSGRQFSNSRSEMNVSTLELGDSALYLCASSWGPPTDTQYFGPGTRLTVL.

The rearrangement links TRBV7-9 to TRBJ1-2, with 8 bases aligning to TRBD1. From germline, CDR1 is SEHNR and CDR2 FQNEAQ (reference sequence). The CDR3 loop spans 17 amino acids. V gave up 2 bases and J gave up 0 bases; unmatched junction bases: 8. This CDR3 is CASSLPGQGQANYGYTF. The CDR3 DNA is TGTGCCAGCAGCTTACCCGGACAGGGCCAAGCTAACTATGGCTACACCTTC.

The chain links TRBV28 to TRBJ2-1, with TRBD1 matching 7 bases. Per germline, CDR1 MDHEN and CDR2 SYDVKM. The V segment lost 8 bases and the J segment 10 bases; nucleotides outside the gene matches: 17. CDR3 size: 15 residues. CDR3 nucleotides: TGTGCCAGCCTACCTCTTGGGACAGCCTTAGGGGAGCAGTTCTTC. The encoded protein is CASLPLGTALGEQFF. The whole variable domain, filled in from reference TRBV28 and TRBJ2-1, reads DVKVTQSSRYLVKRTGEKVFLECVQDMDHENMFWYRQDPGLGLRLIYFSYDVKMKEKGDIPEGYSVSREKKERFSLILESASTNQTSMYLCASLPLGTALGEQFFGPGTRLTVL.

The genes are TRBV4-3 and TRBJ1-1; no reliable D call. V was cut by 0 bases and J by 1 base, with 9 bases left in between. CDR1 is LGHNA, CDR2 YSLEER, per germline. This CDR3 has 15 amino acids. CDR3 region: CASSQDGRENTEAFF. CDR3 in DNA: TGCGCCAGCAGCCAAGATGGCCGGGAGAACACTGAAGCTTTCTTT.

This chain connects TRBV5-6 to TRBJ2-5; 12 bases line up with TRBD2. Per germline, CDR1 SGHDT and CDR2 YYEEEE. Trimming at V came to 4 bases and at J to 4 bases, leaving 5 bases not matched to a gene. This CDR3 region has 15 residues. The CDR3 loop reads CASSQGLAGGETQYF. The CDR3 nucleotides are TGTGCCAGCAGCCAGGGACTAGCGGGTGGAGAGACCCAGTACTTC.